What follows are 25 T cell receptor beta chains derived from one specimen sequenced in a study of blood T cell repertoires in COVID-19. Sequencing was performed with immunoSEQ multiplex PCR; in TCRdb, only in-frame clones are kept and a portion is missing. The sample carries some 59,000 clones, around 73% recorded once. Sequenced material: peripheral blood. These receptor sequences come from a man older than 75 with active or convalescent COVID-19.

The gene calls are TRBV18 and TRBJ1-3; TRBD1 agrees at 7 bases. V was pared by 3 bases and J by 3 bases, with 5 bases of the junction left unmatched. CDR3 size: 15 residues. Germline V gene sequence: CDR1 KGHSH, CDR2 LQKENI. In DNA, the CDR3 is TGTGCCAGCTCACCGTACGACAGGGTTGGAAACACCATATATTTT. Protein: CASSPYDRVGNTIYF.

The CDR3 bases are TGTGCCAGCAGCCAAGCTTGGGGGGCTGGAAACACCATATATTTT. It codes for CASSQAWGAGNTIYF. The chain recombines TRBV3-1 (or the pseudogene TRBV3-2) with TRBJ1-3; tentatively, D is TRBD1 (5 bases). The V end lost 1 base, the J end lost 2 bases, and 9 bases lay between the germline ends. The CDR3 has 15 amino acids. In germline, CDR1 is LGHDT, CDR2 YNNKEL (reference sequence).

This chain links TRBV7-2 with TRBJ2-5, with D perhaps matching TRBD1 (5 bases). Germline assignment: CDR1 SGHTA and CDR2 FQGNSA. This CDR3 is 15 amino acids long. With 0 bases removed from V and 2 bases from J, the gap between germline ends came to 10 bases. CDR3 loop: CASSLARRVQETQYF. The CDR3 DNA sequence: TGTGCCAGCAGCTTAGCCCGCAGGGTACAAGAGACCCAGTACTTC.

J is TRBJ2-7 and V is TRBV10-3; D might be TRBD2 (6 bases). CDR1 and CDR2 from the germline V gene are ENHRY and SYGVKD. This CDR3 region has 12 residues. V dropped 4 bases and J dropped 6 bases, with 10 bases sitting between them. The CDR3 is CAISAGGGEQYF. The CDR3 DNA reads TGTGCCATCAGTGCCGGGGGAGGCGAGCAGTACTTC.

The rearrangement uses TRBV4-2 and TRBJ2-7; tentative D call: TRBD1 (6 bases). Germline-derived CDR1 and CDR2 are LGHNA and YNFKEQ. Trimming removed 6 bases at V and 2 bases at J, with 11 bases between. This CDR3 contains 13 residues. CDR3 sequence: CASSRGLAYEQYF. The CDR3 DNA is TGTGCCAGCAGTAGGGGGTTAGCCTACGAGCAGTACTTC.

CDR3 sequence reads: CASGSTAPPYEQYF. CDR3 sequence (DNA): TGTGCCAGCGGTAGCACTGCACCCCCGTACGAGCAGTACTTC. V is TRBV6-5 and J is TRBJ2-7; D is ambiguous. V was cut by 8 bases and J by 4 bases, with 18 bases left in between. The CDR3 consists of 14 residues. CDR1 and CDR2 from the germline V gene are MNHEY and SVGAGI.

The gene calls are TRBV24-1 and TRBJ2-2, with 8 bases aligning to TRBD2. The CDR3 runs to 15 residues. After removal of 7 bases from V and 3 bases from J, the junction contained 6 bases not matched to a gene. Germline assignment: CDR1 KGHDR and CDR2 SFDVKD. The CDR3 bases are TGTGCCACCAGCCCCAGCGGGAGAGACACCGGGGAGCTGTTTTTT. Encoded protein: CATSPSGRDTGELFF.

The chain joins TRBV3-1 (or the pseudogene TRBV3-2) to TRBJ2-1; 10 bases map to TRBD2. The germline gives CDR1 LGHDT, CDR2 YNNKEL (reference sequence). The CDR3 is 18 residues long. After removal of 0 bases from V and 10 bases from J, the junction contained 15 bases not matched to a gene. This CDR3 reads CASSQDWLAGAGGAEQFF. CDR3 nucleotide sequence: TGTGCCAGCAGCCAAGATTGGCTAGCGGGAGCGGGGGGAGCGGAGCAGTTCTTC.

The gene calls are TRBV18 and TRBJ1-2; 8 bases are shared with TRBD1. CDR1 KGHSH and CDR2 LQKENI come from the germline V gene. After removal of 3 bases from V and 4 bases from J, the junction contained 7 bases not matched to a gene. The CDR3 is 15 amino acids. As DNA, the CDR3 is TGTGCCAGCTCACCCAGGGGGCAAAAGGGCTATGGCTACACCTTC. Residues: CASSPRGQKGYGYTF.

The rearrangement uses TRBV6-6 and TRBJ2-1, with a tentative D call TRBD1 (6 bases). V lost 5 bases, J lost 0 bases, and 14 bases lay in between. The germline CDR1 and CDR2 sequences are MNHNY and SVGAGI (reference sequence). The CDR3 runs to 16 residues. The CDR3 nucleotides read TGTGCCAGCAGTAGGGGGACGGGGAGCTCCTACAATGAGCAGTTCTTC. This gives the protein CASSRGTGSSYNEQFF.

The gene calls are TRBV9 and TRBJ2-7, with TRBD2 matching over 14 bases. The CDR3 runs 17 residues. In germline, CDR1 is SGDLS, CDR2 YYNGEE. After removal of 3 bases from V and 7 bases from J, the junction contained 12 bases not matched to a gene. In DNA form, the CDR3 reads TGTGCCAGCAGCGCGGGGACTAGCGGGAGAGGCGGAAATGAGCAGTACTTC. Encoded protein: CASSAGTSGRGGNEQYF.

J is TRBJ2-1 and V is TRBV11-2; 12 positions match TRBD2. The CDR3 sequence is 15 residues long. V shed 5 bases, J shed 7 bases, and the junction held 6 bases outside the gene matches. Germline assignment: CDR1 SGHAT and CDR2 FQNNGV. This CDR3 is CASSEGLAGLNEQFF. CDR3 nucleotide sequence: TGTGCCAGCAGCGAGGGACTAGCGGGCTTAAATGAGCAGTTCTTC.

The genes are TRBV6-6 and TRBJ2-5; 8 bases are shared with TRBD1. The CDR3 spans 14 residues. V lost 6 bases and J lost 5; bases outside the gene matches: 8. Per germline, CDR1 MNHNY and CDR2 SVGAGI (reference sequence). The CDR3 DNA follows: TGTGCCAGCAGAAGAAGTCAGGGGGCCGAGACCCAGTACTTC. It is translated as CASRRSQGAETQYF.

The rearrangement joins TRBV29-1 to TRBJ2-3; tentatively, D is TRBD1 (6 bases). This CDR3 has 14 amino acids. V lost 4 bases and J 1 base, leaving 12 bases between the germline ends. From germline, CDR1 is SQVTM and CDR2 ANQGSEA. The CDR3 is CSVAGHLRTDTQYF. DNA for the CDR3: TGCAGCGTTGCGGGACACCTACGCACAGATACGCAGTATTTT.

The chain combines TRBV5-1 with TRBJ1-2; 10 nucleotides agree with TRBD1. V dropped 0 bases and J dropped 6; count of bases not matched to a gene: 2. Germline loops: CDR1 SGHRS, CDR2 YFSETQ. The CDR3 length is 14 residues. Here the CDR3 DNA reads TGCGCCAGCAGCTTGGCCGGACAGGGGGATGGCTACACCTTC. Translating gives CASSLAGQGDGYTF.

The rearrangement links TRBV10-3 to TRBJ2-1; 14 bases agree with TRBD2. V shed 6 bases, J shed 0 bases, and the junction held 7 bases outside the gene matches. Germline V gene data show CDR1 as ENHRY and CDR2 as SYGVKD. The CDR3 sequence is 18 residues long. The CDR3 reads CAISGLAGGESSYNEQFF. The DNA for the CDR3 is TGTGCCATCAGCGGACTAGCGGGGGGAGAGAGCTCCTACAATGAGCAGTTCTTC.

CDR3 sequence reads: CASSLGGGETDTQYF. The CDR3 DNA reads as TGTGCCAGCAGCTTGGGGGGGGGCGAGACAGATACGCAGTATTTT. V usage is TRBV5-8 and J usage is TRBJ2-3, with TRBD2 as a possible D gene (7 bases). Trimming stripped 0 bases from V and 3 bases from J, with 11 bases between. CDR3 length equals 15 residues. Germline CDR1 SGHTS, CDR2 YDEGEE.

V and J are TRBV6-5 and TRBJ1-5; D not certain. Germline CDR1 is MNHEY and CDR2 is SVGAGI. V was pared by 2 bases and J by 3 bases, with 5 bases between. CDR3 length: 13 residues. The CDR3 nucleotides are TGTGCCAGCAGTTACGACAACAATCAGCCCCAGCATTTT. It specifies CASSYDNNQPQHF.

This clone occurred a few times. The gene calls are TRBV7-2 and TRBJ2-1; no firm D call. V lost 4 bases and J 8 bases, leaving 15 bases between the germline ends. CDR1 is SGHTA and CDR2 is FQGNSA in the germline V gene. The CDR3 covers 14 residues. CDR3 protein: CASSSRVLLDEQFF. The CDR3 region has the DNA TGTGCCAGCAGCTCTAGAGTGCTCCTGGATGAGCAGTTCTTC.

This rearrangement joins TRBV6-2 or TRBV6-3 to TRBJ2-5; D gene uncertain. With 3 bases removed from V and 4 bases from J, the gap between germline ends came to 6 bases. The CDR3 runs to 12 residues. The germline V gene encodes CDR1 MNHEY and CDR2 SVGEGT. CDR3 in DNA: TGTGCCAGCAGTTATGTCGGAGAGACCCAGTACTTC. Protein sequence: CASSYVGETQYF.

The chain couples TRBV19 to TRBJ1-6, with D possibly being TRBD1 (5 bases). CDR1 LNHDA and CDR2 SQIVND come from the germline V gene (reference sequence). The CDR3 is 17 amino acids. Trimming stripped 5 bases from V and 0 bases from J, with 14 bases between. The CDR3 protein is CASSWGTATSYNSPLHF. The CDR3 region has the DNA TGTGCCAGTAGTTGGGGCACGGCGACCTCCTATAATTCACCCCTCCACTTT.

The chain uses TRBV13 and TRBJ2-7; 7 bases agree with TRBD2. Germline V CDR1 and CDR2: PRHDT, FYEKMQ (reference sequence). The ends lost 8 bases at V and 0 bases at J; junction bases unmatched: 1. This CDR3 is built from 12 residues. CDR3 bases: TGTGCCAGCGGGACTATCTCCTACGAGCAGTACTTC. Translation: CASGTISYEQYF.

The rearrangement uses TRBV5-1 and TRBJ2-3; 8 bases fit TRBD1. Germline CDR1 is SGHRS and CDR2 is YFSETQ. This CDR3 region has 14 residues. After removal of 1 base from V and 5 bases from J, the junction contained 3 bases not matched to a gene. CDR3 nucleotide sequence: TGCGCCAGCAGCTTGACAGGGGGTAAAGATACGCAGTATTTT. Translation: CASSLTGGKDTQYF.

The sample holds many counts of this clone. The chain combines TRBV7-6 with TRBJ2-6; 8 bases line up with TRBD1. This CDR3 is built from 17 residues. Trimming removed 5 bases from V and 0 bases from J; junction bases left unmatched: 6. Germline V gives CDR1 SGHVS, CDR2 FNYEAQ. CDR3 residues: CASSRTGGISGANVLTF. As DNA, the CDR3 is TGTGCCAGCAGCCGTACAGGGGGGATCTCTGGGGCCAACGTCCTGACTTTC. Supplemented by reference TRBV7-6 and TRBJ2-6, the full variable domain reads GAGVSQSPRYKVTKRGQDVALRCDPISGHVSLYWYRQALGQGPEFLTYFNYEAQQDKSGLPNDRFSAERPEGSISTLTIQRTEQRDSAMYRCASSRTGGISGANVLTFGAGSRLTVL.

The V gene is TRBV11-2, the J gene TRBJ2-2, with a tentative D call TRBD2 (6 bases). The V and J ends lost 0 bases and 5 bases respectively, with 10 bases between them. Looked up from germline, CDR1 is SGHAT and CDR2 is FQNNGV. There are 15 residues in the CDR3. The DNA of the CDR3 is TGTGCCAGCAGCTTAGACTGGGCGGGAACCGGGGAGCTGTTTTTT. This encodes CASSLDWAGTGELFF. The full variable domain, with the rest looked up from reference TRBV11-2 and TRBJ2-2, is EAGVAQSPRYKIIEKRQSVAFWCNPISGHATLYWYQQILGQGPKLLIQFQNNGVVDDSQLPKDRFSAERLKGVDSTLKIQPAKLEDSAVYLCASSLDWAGTGELFFGEGSRLTVL.